The 10 T cell receptor beta chains reported below all come from one sample, sequenced in a study of cytomegalovirus exposure and HLA in healthy donors. With 60 Vbeta and 13 Jbeta primers, the PCR was carried out. Profiled with immunoSEQ multiplex PCR; TCRdb holds only in-frame clones, not every one. Among over 45,000 clones listed, about four fifths were seen once. The sequencing sample was made of PBMCs. These TCRs come from a boy younger than 18 in good health and CMV-seropositive.

V usage is TRBV5-6 and J usage is TRBJ1-6; no firm D call. Looked up from germline, CDR1 is SGHDT and CDR2 is YYEEEE. Trimming pared 5 bases from V and 0 bases from J, leaving 9 bases between. The CDR3 has 15 amino acids. This CDR3 reads CASRLWSSYNSPLHF. The CDR3 DNA reads TGTGCCAGCAGATTGTGGAGCTCCTATAATTCACCCCTCCACTTT. The variable domain in full, with the rest retrieved from reference TRBV5-6 and TRBJ1-6, is DAGVTQSPTHLIKTRGQQVTLRCSPKSGHDTVSWYQQALGQGPQFIFQYYEEEERQRGNFPDRFSGHQFPNYSSELNVNALLLGDSALYLCASRLWSSYNSPLHFGNGTRLTVT.

A single count supports this clone. V and J are TRBV2 and TRBJ1-4, with D unresolved. CDR1 is SNHLY, CDR2 FYNNEI, per germline. This CDR3 region has 15 residues. Between the trimmed V and J ends, which lost 6 bases and 0 bases, there was a span of 11 bases. This chain's CDR3 is CASSPLTATNEKLFF. CDR3 nucleotide sequence: TGTGCCAGCAGCCCCCTCACGGCAACTAATGAAAAACTGTTTTTT.

V and J are TRBV6-5 and TRBJ2-3; 8 nucleotides align to TRBD1. The CDR3 consists of 13 residues. With V trimmed by 7 bases and J by 4 bases, 4 bases remained unmatched. Germline V gene data show CDR1 as MNHEY and CDR2 as SVGAGI. CDR3 nucleotide sequence: TGTGCCAGCAAAAAACAGGGGGCAGATACGCAGTATTTT. It yields the protein CASKKQGADTQYF.

The V call is TRBV6-1, the J call TRBJ2-1, with TRBD1 identical over 10 bases. This CDR3 region has 15 residues. After removal of 2 bases from V and 10 bases from J, the junction contained 8 bases not matched to a gene. CDR1 is MNHNS, CDR2 SASEGT, per germline. The CDR3 DNA sequence: TGTGCCAGCAGTGAAAGGGAGACAGGGGGCTGGGAGCAGTTCTTC. Its protein product is CASSERETGGWEQFF.

The chain couples TRBV27 to TRBJ1-5; maybe TRBD1 (6 bases). CDR1 and CDR2 (germline): MNHEY, SMNVEV (reference sequence). Trimming left V 1 base short and J 2 bases short, with 15 bases between. The CDR3 runs to 17 residues. In nucleotides, the CDR3 is TGTGCCAGCAGTTTATACAGGGTGAAGGAAGGCAATCAGCCCCAGCATTTT. Its translation: CASSLYRVKEGNQPQHF.

The chain combines TRBV27 with TRBJ1-6; weak D call: TRBD1 (5 bases). The V and J ends lost 4 bases and 6 bases respectively, with 10 bases between them. The CDR3 covers 14 residues. Germline values: CDR1 MNHEY, CDR2 SMNVEV (reference sequence). In DNA, the CDR3 is TGTGCCAGCAGTTCGGGGGTGGGTAATTCACCCCTCCACTTT. Protein sequence: CASSSGVGNSPLHF.

Worth noting for this clone: This sample includes further DNA sequences coding for the same CDR3. CDR3 sequence (DNA): TGCGCCAGCAGCTTGGAGGGGGCTGAGCAGTTCTTC. It translates to CASSLEGAEQFF. The chain joins TRBV5-1 to TRBJ2-1, with TRBD1 identical over 7 bases. The CDR3 is 12 residues long. The germline V gene encodes CDR1 SGHRS and CDR2 YFSETQ. Trimming removed 0 bases from V and 9 bases from J; junction bases left unmatched: 0.

CDR3 sequence reads: CASGAGPTYEQYF. The CDR3 coding sequence is TGTGCCAGCGGGGCCGGGCCAACCTACGAGCAGTACTTC. The V and J genes are TRBV27 and TRBJ2-7, with D tentatively TRBD1 (5 bases). The germline V gene has CDR1 MNHEY and CDR2 SMNVEV (reference sequence). The CDR3 is made up of 13 amino acids. The V end was cut by 8 bases, the J end by 2 bases, with 13 bases between.

The chain uses TRBV11-2 and TRBJ2-1; 9 nucleotides agree with TRBD2. CDR1 SGHAT and CDR2 FQNNGV come from the germline V gene. The CDR3 is made up of 13 amino acids. After removal of 0 bases from V and 12 bases from J, the junction contained 3 bases not matched to a gene. The CDR3: CASSLERGGMQFF. The CDR3 nucleotides are TGTGCCAGCAGCTTAGAGCGGGGGGGCATGCAGTTCTTC.

V usage is TRBV5-4 and J usage is TRBJ1-2; 7 nucleotides line up with TRBD1. Germline V CDR1 and CDR2: SGHNT, YYREEE (reference sequence). This CDR3 region has 14 residues. Trimming removed 5 bases from V and 6 bases from J; junction bases left unmatched: 10. The CDR3 is CASSLDLTGNGYTF. The CDR3 DNA reads as TGTGCCAGCAGTTTAGACCTGACAGGGAATGGCTACACCTTC.